This TCR beta chain was identified in a study of blood T cell repertoires in COVID-19. Turning to the study itself: Sources were T cells, B-cell-depleted T cells, or PBMCs; the material itself was cDNA or gDNA.

CDR3 length equals 12 residues. Per the germline V gene, CDR1 is SNHLY and CDR2 is FYNNEI. Trimming shortened V by 11 bases and J by 3 bases, and 11 bases separated the two germline ends. In the study's own analysis: Amplifying reference gene primers gave estimates of nucleated cell counts. Method: immunoSEQ multiplex PCR; TCRdb's copy keeps in-frame clones and lacks some. V and J calls and clone size are given by that table; D and trimming were obtained from the DNA. The data show about 190,000 clones, less than 85% seen once. The clonotype was recovered from a man aged 45-60 years who had recovered from COVID-19. The sequencing sample was made of peripheral blood. The genes are TRBV2 and TRBJ1-5; D gene ambiguous. For the CDR3, the DNA is TGTGCCTCCCAGGAGGTCAATCAGCCCCAGCATTTT. This translates into CASQEVNQPQHF.